The rows below give T cell receptor beta chains drawn from one sample of a study of blood T cell repertoires in COVID-19. Sequenced by immunoSEQ multiplex PCR; TCRdb stores in-frame clones only, minus some. The data hold about 100,000 clones, with just under 80% observed a single time. Material for sequencing was peripheral blood. The source of these receptors is a man between 70 and 80 years old with active or convalescent COVID-19. The CDR3 runs from the conserved cysteine through the conserved F or W. The D gene is left open where the match is weak. Clone size is stated in some rows and not others, as once, few, many or a class when expanded.

clone_size: .; j_call: TRBJ2-2; d_call: TRBD2; v_call: TRBV7-9; cdr3_nt: TGTGCCAGCGGCGGGACTATTTCGGCGTGGGAGCTGTTTTTT; cdr3_aa: CASGGTISAWELFF
clone_size: .; j_call: TRBJ2-1; d_call: TRBD2; v_call: TRBV13; cdr3_nt: TGTGCCAGCAGCTTAGTGGGTAGCGGGGGACCCTACAATGAGCAGTTCTTC; cdr3_aa: CASSLVGSGGPYNEQFF
clone_size: .; j_call: TRBJ2-1; d_call: TRBD1; v_call: TRBV5-1; cdr3_nt: TGCGCCAGCAGCCCTGCGGGACAGGGGTACAATGAGCAGTTCTTC; cdr3_aa: CASSPAGQGYNEQFF
clone_size: .; j_call: TRBJ1-2; d_call: TRBD1; v_call: TRBV7-2; cdr3_nt: TGTGCCAGCAGCTTAGCGGGAACAGGGGGCTATGGCTACACCTTC; cdr3_aa: CASSLAGTGGYGYTF
clone_size: .; j_call: TRBJ2-1; d_call: .; v_call: TRBV5-6; cdr3_nt: TGTGCCAGCAGCGTCATCAATGAGCAGTTCTTC; cdr3_aa: CASSVINEQFF
clone_size: .; j_call: TRBJ2-3; d_call: TRBD2; v_call: TRBV2; cdr3_nt: TGTGCCAGCAGCGAAGGGGCTAGCGGGAGGGCATTCCCGAATACAGATACGCAGTATTTT; cdr3_aa: CASSEGASGRAFPNTDTQYF
clone_size: .; j_call: TRBJ1-1; d_call: TRBD1; v_call: TRBV6-5; cdr3_nt: TGTGCCAGCAGTTACTCTCCAGGGGGTATGACTGAAGCTTTCTTT; cdr3_aa: CASSYSPGGMTEAFF
clone_size: .; j_call: TRBJ1-2; d_call: TRBD1; v_call: TRBV2; cdr3_nt: TGTGCCAGCCTTATACAGGGGGTACATGGCTACACCTTC; cdr3_aa: CASLIQGVHGYTF
clone_size: .; j_call: TRBJ2-3; d_call: TRBD2; v_call: TRBV5-4; cdr3_nt: TGTGCCAGCAGCGGACGGACTAGCGGCGGTGCTAGCACAGATACGCAGTATTTT; cdr3_aa: CASSGRTSGGASTDTQYF
clone_size: few; j_call: TRBJ2-7; d_call: .; v_call: TRBV6-1; cdr3_nt: TGTGCCAGCAGTGACAGGACAGCGTTCTCCTACGAGCAGTACTTC; cdr3_aa: CASSDRTAFSYEQYF